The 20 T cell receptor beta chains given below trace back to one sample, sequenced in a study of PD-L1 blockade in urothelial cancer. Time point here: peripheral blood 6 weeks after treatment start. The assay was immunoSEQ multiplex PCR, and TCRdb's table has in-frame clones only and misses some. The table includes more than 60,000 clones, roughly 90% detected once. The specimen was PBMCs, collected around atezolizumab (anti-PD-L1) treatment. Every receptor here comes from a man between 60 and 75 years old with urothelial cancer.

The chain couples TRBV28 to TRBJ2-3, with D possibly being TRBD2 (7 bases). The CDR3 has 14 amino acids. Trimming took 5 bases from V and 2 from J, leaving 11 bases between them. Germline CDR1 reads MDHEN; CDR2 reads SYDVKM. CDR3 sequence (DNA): TGTGCCAGCAGTCGGGGGGCCATCACAGATACGCAGTATTTT. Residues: CASSRGAITDTQYF.

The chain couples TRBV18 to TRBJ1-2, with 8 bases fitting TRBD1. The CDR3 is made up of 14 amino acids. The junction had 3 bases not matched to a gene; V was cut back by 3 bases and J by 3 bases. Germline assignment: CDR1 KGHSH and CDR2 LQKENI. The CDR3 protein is CASSPRGQDYGYTF. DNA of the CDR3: TGTGCCAGCTCACCCCGGGGACAGGACTATGGCTACACCTTC. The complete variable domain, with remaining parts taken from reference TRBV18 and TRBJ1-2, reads NAGVMQNPRHLVRRRGQEARLRCSPMKGHSHVYWYRQLPEEGLKFMVYLQKENIIDESGMPKERFSAEFPKEGPSILRIQQVVRGDSAAYFCASSPRGQDYGYTFGSGTRLTVV.

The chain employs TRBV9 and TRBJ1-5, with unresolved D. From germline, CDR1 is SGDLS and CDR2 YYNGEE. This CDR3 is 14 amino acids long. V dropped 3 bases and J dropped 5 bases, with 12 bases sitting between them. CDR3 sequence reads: CASSAGRSYQPQHF. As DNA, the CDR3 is TGTGCCAGCAGCGCTGGCAGGTCCTATCAGCCCCAGCATTTT.

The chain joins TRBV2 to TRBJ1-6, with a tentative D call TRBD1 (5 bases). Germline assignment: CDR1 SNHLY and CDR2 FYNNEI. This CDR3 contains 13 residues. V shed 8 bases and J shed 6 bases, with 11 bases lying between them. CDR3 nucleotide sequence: TGTGCCAGCGTAACGGACACTAATTCACCCCTCCACTTT. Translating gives CASVTDTNSPLHF.

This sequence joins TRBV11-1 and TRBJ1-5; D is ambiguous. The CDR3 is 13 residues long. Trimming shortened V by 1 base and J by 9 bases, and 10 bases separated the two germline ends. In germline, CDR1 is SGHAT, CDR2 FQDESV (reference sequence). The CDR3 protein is CASSLVTGGPQHF. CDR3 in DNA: TGTGCCAGCAGCTTAGTTACGGGTGGGCCCCAGCATTTT. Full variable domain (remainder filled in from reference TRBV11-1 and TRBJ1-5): EAEVAQSPRYKITEKSQAVAFWCDPISGHATLYWYRQILGQGPELLVQFQDESVVDDSQLPKDRFSAERLKGVDSTLKIQPAELGDSAMYLCASSLVTGGPQHFGDGTRLSIL.

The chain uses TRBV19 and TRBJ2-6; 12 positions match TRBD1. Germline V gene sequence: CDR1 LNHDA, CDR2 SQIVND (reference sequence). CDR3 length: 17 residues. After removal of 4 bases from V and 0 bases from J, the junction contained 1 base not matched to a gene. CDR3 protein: CASSKGQGASGANVLTF. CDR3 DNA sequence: TGTGCCAGTAGTAAGGGACAGGGGGCCTCTGGGGCCAACGTCCTGACTTTC. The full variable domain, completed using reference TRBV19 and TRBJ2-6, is DGGITQSPKYLFRKEGQNVTLSCEQNLNHDAMYWYRQDPGQGLRLIYYSQIVNDFQKGDIAEGYSVSREKKESFPLTVTSAQKNPTAFYLCASSKGQGASGANVLTFGAGSRLTVL.

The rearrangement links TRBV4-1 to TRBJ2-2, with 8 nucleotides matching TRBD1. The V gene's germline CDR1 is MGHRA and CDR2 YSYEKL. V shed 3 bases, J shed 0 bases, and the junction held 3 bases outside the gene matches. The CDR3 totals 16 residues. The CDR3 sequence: CASSHAGGTNTGELFF. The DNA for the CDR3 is TGCGCCAGCAGCCACGCAGGGGGCACGAACACCGGGGAGCTGTTTTTT.

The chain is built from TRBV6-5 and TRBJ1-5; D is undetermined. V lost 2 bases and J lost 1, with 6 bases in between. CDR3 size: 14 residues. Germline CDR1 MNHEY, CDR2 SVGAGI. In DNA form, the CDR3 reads TGTGCCAGCAGTTACGCACAGAGCAATCAGCCCCAGCATTTT. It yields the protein CASSYAQSNQPQHF.

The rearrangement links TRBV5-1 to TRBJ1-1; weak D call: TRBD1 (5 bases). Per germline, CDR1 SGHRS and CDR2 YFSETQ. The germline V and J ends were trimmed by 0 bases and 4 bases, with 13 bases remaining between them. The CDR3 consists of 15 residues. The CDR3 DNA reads TGCGCCAGCAGCTTGGTTGGCGGGGGAGGCACTGAAGCTTTCTTT. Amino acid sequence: CASSLVGGGGTEAFF. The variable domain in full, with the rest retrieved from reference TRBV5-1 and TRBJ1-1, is KAGVTQTPRYLIKTRGQQVTLSCSPISGHRSVSWYQQTPGQGLQFLFEYFSETQRNKGNFPGRFSGRQFSNSRSEMNVSTLELGDSALYLCASSLVGGGGTEAFFGQGTRLTVV.

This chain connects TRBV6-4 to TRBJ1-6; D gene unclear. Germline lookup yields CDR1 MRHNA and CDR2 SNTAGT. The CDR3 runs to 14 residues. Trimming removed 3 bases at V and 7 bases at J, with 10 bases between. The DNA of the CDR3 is TGTGCCAGCAGTGAGCTGACACCCAATTCACCCCTCCACTTT. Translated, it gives CASSELTPNSPLHF.

The CDR3 sequence: CASSLTNQPQHF. CDR3 bases: TGTGCCAGCAGCTTAACAAATCAGCCCCAGCATTTT. V and J are TRBV7-9 and TRBJ1-5; the D is unclear. CDR1 SEHNR and CDR2 FQNEAQ come from the germline V gene (reference sequence). Trimming took 2 bases from V and 4 from J, leaving 3 bases between them. This CDR3 contains 12 residues.

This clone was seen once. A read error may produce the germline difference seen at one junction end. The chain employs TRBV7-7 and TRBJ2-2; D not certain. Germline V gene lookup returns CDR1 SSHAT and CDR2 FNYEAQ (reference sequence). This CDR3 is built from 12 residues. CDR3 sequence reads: CASSLSAGELFF. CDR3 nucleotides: TGTGCTAGCAGCTTGAGTGCCGGGGAGCTGTTTTTT.

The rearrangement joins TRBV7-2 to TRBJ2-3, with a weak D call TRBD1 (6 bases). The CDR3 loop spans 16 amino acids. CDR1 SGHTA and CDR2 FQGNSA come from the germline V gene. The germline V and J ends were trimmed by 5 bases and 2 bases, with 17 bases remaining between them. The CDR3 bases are TGTGCCAGCAGCAGACAGACAGGCGGTATCACAGATACGCAGTATTTT. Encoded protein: CASSRQTGGITDTQYF.

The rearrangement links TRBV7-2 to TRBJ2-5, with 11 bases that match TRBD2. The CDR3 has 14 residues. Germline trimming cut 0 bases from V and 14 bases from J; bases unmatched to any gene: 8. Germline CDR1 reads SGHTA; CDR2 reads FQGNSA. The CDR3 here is CASSLALAGAPFYF. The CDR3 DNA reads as TGTGCCAGCAGCTTAGCACTAGCGGGGGCCCCATTTTACTTC.

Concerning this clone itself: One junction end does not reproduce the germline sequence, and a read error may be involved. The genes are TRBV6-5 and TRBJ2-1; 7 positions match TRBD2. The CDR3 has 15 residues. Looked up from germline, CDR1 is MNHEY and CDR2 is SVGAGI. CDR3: CASRYSGGGYNEQFF. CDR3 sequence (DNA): TGTGCCAGCAGGTACTCTGGCGGGGGTTACAATGAGCAGTTCTTC.

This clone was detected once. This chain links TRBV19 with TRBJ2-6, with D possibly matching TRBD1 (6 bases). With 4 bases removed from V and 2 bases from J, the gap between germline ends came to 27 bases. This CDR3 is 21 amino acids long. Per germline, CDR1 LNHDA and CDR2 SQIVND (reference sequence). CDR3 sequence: CASSRGRLRATVLTGANVLTF. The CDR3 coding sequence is TGTGCCAGTAGTAGGGGGCGGTTAAGGGCTACAGTCCTAACTGGGGCCAACGTCCTGACTTTC.

The CDR3 here is CASSQKQGNGELFF. The DNA for the CDR3 is TGTGCCAGCAGCCAAAAACAGGGCAACGGGGAGCTGTTTTTT. The V gene is TRBV14, the J gene TRBJ2-2, with D perhaps matching TRBD1 (6 bases). The CDR3 contains 14 residues. The V gene's germline CDR1 is SGHDN and CDR2 FVKESK. V lost 2 bases, J lost 7 bases, and 11 bases lay in between.

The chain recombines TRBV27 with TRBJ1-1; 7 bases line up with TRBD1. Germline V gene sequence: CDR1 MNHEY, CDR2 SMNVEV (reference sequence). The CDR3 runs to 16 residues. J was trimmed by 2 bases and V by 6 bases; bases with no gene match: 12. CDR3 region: CASRTIGRQGNTEAFF. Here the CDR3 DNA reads TGTGCCAGCAGAACAATCGGACGACAGGGAAACACTGAAGCTTTCTTT.

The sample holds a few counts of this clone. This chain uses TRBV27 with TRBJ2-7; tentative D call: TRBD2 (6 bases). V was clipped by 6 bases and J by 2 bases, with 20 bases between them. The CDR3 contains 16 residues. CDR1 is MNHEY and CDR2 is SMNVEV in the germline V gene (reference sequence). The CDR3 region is CASSPLPGGPTYEQYF. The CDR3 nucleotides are TGTGCCAGCAGCCCTTTACCCGGGGGACCAACCTACGAGCAGTACTTC.

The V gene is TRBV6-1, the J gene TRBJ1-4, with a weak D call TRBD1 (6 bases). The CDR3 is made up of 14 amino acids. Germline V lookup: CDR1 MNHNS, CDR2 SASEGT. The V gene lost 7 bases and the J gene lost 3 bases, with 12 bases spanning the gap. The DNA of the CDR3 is TGTGCCAGCACTCAGGGGAGGGCTAATGAAAAACTGTTTTTT. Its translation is CASTQGRANEKLFF.